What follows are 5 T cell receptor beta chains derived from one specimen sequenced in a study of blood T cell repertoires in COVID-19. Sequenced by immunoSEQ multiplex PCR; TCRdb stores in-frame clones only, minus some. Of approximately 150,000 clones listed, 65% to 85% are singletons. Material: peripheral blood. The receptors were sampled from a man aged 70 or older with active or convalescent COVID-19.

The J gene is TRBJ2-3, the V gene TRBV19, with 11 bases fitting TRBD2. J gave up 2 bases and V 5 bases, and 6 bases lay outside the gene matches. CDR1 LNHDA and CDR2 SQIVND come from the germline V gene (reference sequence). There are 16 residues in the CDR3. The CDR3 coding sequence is TGTGCCAGTAGTCCTTGGACTAGCGGGTTCACAGATACGCAGTATTTT. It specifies CASSPWTSGFTDTQYF.

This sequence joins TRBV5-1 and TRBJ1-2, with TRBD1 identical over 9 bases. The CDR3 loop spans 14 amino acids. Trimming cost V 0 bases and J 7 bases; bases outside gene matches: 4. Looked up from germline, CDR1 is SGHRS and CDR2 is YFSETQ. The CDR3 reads CASSLAQGASGYTF. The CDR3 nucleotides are TGCGCCAGCAGCTTGGCACAGGGGGCGTCTGGCTACACCTTC.

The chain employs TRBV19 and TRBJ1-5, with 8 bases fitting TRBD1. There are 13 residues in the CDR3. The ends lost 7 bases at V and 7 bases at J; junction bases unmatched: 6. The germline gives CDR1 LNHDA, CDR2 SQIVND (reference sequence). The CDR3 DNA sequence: TGTGCCAGTAATGACAGGGGTCACCAGCCCCAGCATTTT. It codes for CASNDRGHQPQHF.

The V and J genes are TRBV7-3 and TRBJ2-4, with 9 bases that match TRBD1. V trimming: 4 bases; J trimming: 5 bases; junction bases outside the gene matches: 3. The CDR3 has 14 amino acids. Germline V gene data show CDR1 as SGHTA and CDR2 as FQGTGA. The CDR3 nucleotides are TGTGCCAGCAGCTCAGGGACAGGGCAAAACATTCAGTACTTC. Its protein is CASSSGTGQNIQYF.

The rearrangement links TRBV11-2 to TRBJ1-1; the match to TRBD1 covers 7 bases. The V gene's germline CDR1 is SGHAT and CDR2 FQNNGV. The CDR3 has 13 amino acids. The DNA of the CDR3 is TGTGCTACCCGGACAGGTTTTGTCACTGAAGCTTTCTTT. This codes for CATRTGFVTEAFF.